Listed here are 30 T cell receptor beta chains from one sample, sequenced in a study of cytomegalovirus exposure and HLA in healthy donors. PCR was performed using 60 Vbeta and 13 Jbeta primers. Using immunoSEQ multiplex PCR, the repertoire was profiled, and TCRdb retains in-frame clones only, with some absent. The table lists about 170,000 clones, around four fifths of them singletons. Sequencing was performed on PBMCs. The receptors shown here come from a boy younger than 10 in good health and CMV-seronegative.

The chain combines TRBV5-1 with TRBJ2-1, with D perhaps matching TRBD2 (5 bases). The CDR3 sequence is 15 residues long. Germline assignment: CDR1 SGHRS and CDR2 YFSETQ. The V gene lost 3 bases and the J gene lost 2 bases, with 12 bases spanning the gap. CDR3 nucleotide sequence: TGCGCCAGCAGCTACATGGAGCGGACCTACAATGAGCAGTTCTTC. It is translated as CASSYMERTYNEQFF.

This sequence joins TRBV30 and TRBJ1-2; D is ambiguous. The germline gives CDR1 GTSNPN, CDR2 SVGIG (reference sequence). With 1 base removed from V and 7 bases from J, the gap between germline ends came to 13 bases. The CDR3 loop spans 13 amino acids. CDR3 bases: TGTGCCTGGAGTGCGTCAGCGGAGGTTGGCTACACCTTC. Amino acid sequence: CAWSASAEVGYTF.

This clone was seen more than once but under ten times. This rearrangement joins TRBV27 to TRBJ2-5; TRBD2 aligns across 10 bases. V shed 2 bases and J 1 base; nucleotides not matched to a gene: 4. This CDR3 contains 16 residues. From germline, CDR1 is MNHEY and CDR2 SMNVEV (reference sequence). CDR3 DNA: TGTGCCAGCAGTTTAGAGCCTAGCGGGAGCCAAGAGACCCAGTACTTC. It translates to CASSLEPSGSQETQYF.

The V and J genes are TRBV29-1 and TRBJ2-5; TRBD2 matches 11 bases. This CDR3 spans 14 amino acids. V lost 4 bases to trimming and J lost 4 bases; unmatched junction nucleotides: 5. Germline V gene lookup returns CDR1 SQVTM and CDR2 ANQGSEA. The CDR3 spells CSVVPLAGVETQYF. The CDR3 DNA reads as TGCAGCGTTGTTCCACTAGCGGGAGTAGAGACCCAGTACTTC. Complete variable domain (other parts from reference TRBV29-1 and TRBJ2-5): SAVISQKPSRDICQRGTSLTIQCQVDSQVTMMFWYRQQPGQSLTLIATANQGSEATYESGFVIDKFPISRPNLTFSTLTVSNMSPEDSSIYLCSVVPLAGVETQYFGPGTRLLVL.

J is TRBJ2-3 and V is TRBV4-3, with 8 nucleotides matching TRBD2. The CDR3 consists of 16 residues. Germline CDR1 is LGHNA and CDR2 is YSLEER. J was trimmed by 2 bases and V by 4 bases; bases with no gene match: 8. The CDR3 sequence: CASSPFTSGLTDTQYF. For the CDR3, the DNA is TGCGCCAGCAGCCCTTTTACTAGCGGCCTCACAGATACGCAGTATTTT.

The chain carries TRBV6-1 and TRBJ1-2; TRBD1 agrees at 8 bases. The CDR3 sequence is 12 residues long. The V segment lost 4 bases and the J segment 7 bases; nucleotides outside the gene matches: 2. Per germline, CDR1 MNHNS and CDR2 SASEGT. The CDR3 sequence is CASSGDRIGYTF. The CDR3 DNA reads as TGTGCCAGCAGTGGGGACAGGATTGGCTACACCTTC.

This chain links TRBV13 with TRBJ2-7; D possibly corresponds to TRBD1 (5 bases). CDR1 is PRHDT and CDR2 is FYEKMQ in the germline V gene (reference sequence). The length of the CDR3 is 13 residues. V was clipped by 3 bases and J by 5 bases, with 11 bases between them. CDR3 residues: CASSFHKGNEQYF. CDR3 DNA sequence: TGTGCCAGCAGCTTTCACAAGGGGAACGAGCAGTACTTC.

This rearrangement joins TRBV4-3 to TRBJ2-1; 9 bases are shared with TRBD2. Germline V gene data show CDR1 as LGHNA and CDR2 as YSLEER. The CDR3 extends over 17 amino acids. V lost 1 base, J lost 7 bases, and 11 bases stayed unmatched. CDR3 nucleotide sequence: TGCGCCAGCAGCCAAGCTGCGGGCACTAGCGGGTGGAATGAGCAGTTCTTC. Translation: CASSQAAGTSGWNEQFF.

V gene TRBV6-1 combines with J gene TRBJ2-1, with 11 bases matching TRBD1. The V segment lost 3 bases and the J segment 7 bases; nucleotides outside the gene matches: 11. CDR1 is MNHNS, CDR2 SASEGT, per germline. The CDR3 is 17 residues long. The CDR3, as DNA: TGTGCCAGCAGTGACCCTAGGACAGGGGGCTCCTTGAATGAGCAGTTCTTC. Its translation is CASSDPRTGGSLNEQFF.

This rearrangement joins TRBV4-1 to TRBJ2-1; TRBD2 matches 16 bases. The CDR3 extends over 19 amino acids. V was pared by 1 base and J by 7 bases, with 10 bases of the junction left unmatched. Germline CDR1 reads MGHRA; CDR2 reads YSYEKL. CDR3 bases: TGCGCCAGCAGCCAAGTTATAATGGGACTAGCGGGGGGGATGAATGAGCAGTTCTTC. Translation: CASSQVIMGLAGGMNEQFF.

This rearrangement joins TRBV6-5 to TRBJ1-1, with a tentative D call TRBD1 (6 bases). This CDR3 comprises 16 residues. CDR1 and CDR2 from the germline V gene are MNHEY and SVGAGI. The V end lost 2 bases, the J end lost 4 bases, and 17 bases lay between the germline ends. CDR3 in amino acids: CASSYRWGGWGTEAFF. DNA for the CDR3: TGTGCCAGCAGTTACCGGTGGGGGGGCTGGGGCACTGAAGCTTTCTTT.

This clone was counted only a few times. The V and J genes are TRBV5-1 and TRBJ2-2, with 9 bases identical to TRBD2. Germline CDR1 SGHRS, CDR2 YFSETQ. CDR3 length equals 18 residues. Trimming removed 6 bases from V and 0 bases from J; junction bases left unmatched: 12. The CDR3 here is CASTPGGGLAANTGELFF. Here the CDR3 DNA reads TGCGCCAGCACCCCCGGGGGGGGACTAGCTGCGAACACCGGGGAGCTGTTTTTT.

This clone came up once. J is TRBJ2-7 and V is TRBV5-6, with D hard to call. The germline V gene encodes CDR1 SGHDT and CDR2 YYEEEE. Trimming removed 0 bases from V and 4 bases from J, with 5 bases in between. CDR3 size: 12 residues. CDR3 protein: CASSLESYEQYF. CDR3 nucleotides: TGTGCCAGCAGCTTGGAGAGTTACGAGCAGTACTTC.

The genes are TRBV2 and TRBJ2-6, with 11 bases lining up with TRBD1. This CDR3 is 18 amino acids long. V was clipped by 5 bases and J by 4 bases; unmatched bases: 10. Germline CDR1 and CDR2: SNHLY and FYNNEI. CDR3 in amino acids: CASSFSGQGAPGANVLTF. As DNA, the CDR3 is TGTGCCAGCAGTTTTTCCGGACAGGGGGCGCCCGGGGCCAACGTCCTGACTTTC.

The genes are TRBV15 and TRBJ1-6, with D uncertain. The germline CDR1 and CDR2 sequences are LNHNV and YYDKDF (reference sequence). V shed 5 bases and J shed 3 bases, with 11 bases lying between them. This CDR3 comprises 15 residues. CDR3: CATSPTGDYNSPLHF. CDR3 DNA: TGTGCCACCAGCCCAACGGGTGACTATAATTCACCCCTCCACTTT.

The V gene is TRBV5-5, the J gene TRBJ1-5; D not certain. Germline CDR1 reads SGHKS; CDR2 reads YYEKEE (reference sequence). This CDR3 has 13 amino acids. V dropped 0 bases and J dropped 4 bases, with 5 bases sitting between them. CDR3 amino acids: CASSLALNQPQHF. In DNA form, the CDR3 reads TGTGCCAGCAGCTTGGCCTTAAATCAGCCCCAGCATTTT.

This chain uses TRBV12-5 with TRBJ1-4; no clear D. Germline V gene data show CDR1 as LGHNT and CDR2 as FRNRAP. The length of the CDR3 is 13 residues. V lost 1 base and J lost 8, with 8 bases in between. Here the CDR3 reads CASGLAPREKLFF. The DNA of the CDR3 is TGTGCTAGTGGTTTGGCACCGCGCGAAAAACTGTTTTTT.

This clone was observed a single time. The V call is TRBV30, the J call TRBJ1-5; no clear D. This CDR3 is built from 15 residues. V dropped 0 bases and J dropped 2 bases, with 11 bases sitting between them. In germline, CDR1 is GTSNPN, CDR2 SVGIG (reference sequence). The CDR3 sequence is CAWSVQPYGNQPQHF. The CDR3 DNA is TGTGCCTGGAGTGTACAGCCCTATGGCAATCAGCCCCAGCATTTT.

Note on this clone: At the DNA level, this CDR3 is encoded by other sequences in the same sample as well. The chain couples TRBV7-9 to TRBJ2-1, with TRBD2 matching over 7 bases. Germline V lookup: CDR1 SEHNR, CDR2 FQNEAQ (reference sequence). The CDR3 length is 14 residues. The V and J ends lost 2 bases and 12 bases, in that order; junction bases with no gene match: 10. CDR3 nucleotides: TGTGCCAGCAGCTTACTCAGCGGGGAAAGCGGGCAGTTCTTC. Protein sequence: CASSLLSGESGQFF.

This chain joins TRBV27 and TRBJ2-6; D not certain. CDR1 and CDR2 from the germline V gene are MNHEY and SMNVEV (reference sequence). The V end was cut by 4 bases, the J end by 4 bases, with 2 bases between. The CDR3 spans 12 residues. CDR3 amino acids: CASSSGANVLTF. For the CDR3, the DNA is TGTGCCAGCAGTTCAGGGGCCAACGTCCTGACTTTC.

The chain is built from TRBV7-4 and TRBJ2-7, with D maybe TRBD2 (7 bases). From germline, CDR1 is SGHVT and CDR2 SQSDAQ. V was trimmed by 2 bases and J by 7 bases, leaving 21 bases between them. This CDR3 region has 16 residues. The CDR3 region has the DNA TGTGCCAGCAGCTTATGGCGGCGGGGGCCCCATAGAGAGCAGTACGTC. Translating gives CASSLWRRGPHREQYV.

This CDR3 reads CASSEDSGFSYEQYF. CDR3 bases: TGTGCCAGCAGTGAAGACAGCGGATTCTCCTACGAGCAGTACTTC. This chain connects TRBV6-1 to TRBJ2-7; a possible D gene is TRBD2 (5 bases). The CDR3 is made up of 15 amino acids. V was shortened by 1 base and J by 0 bases, with 10 bases between the two germline ends. Germline V lookup: CDR1 MNHNS, CDR2 SASEGT.

V is TRBV23-1 and J is TRBJ1-2, with a possible D match to TRBD1 (6 bases). TRBV23-1 has ORF status, its function being uncertain. The V end was cut by 2 bases, the J end by 8 bases, with 15 bases between. The length of the CDR3 is 14 residues. CDR3 nucleotides: TGCGCCAGCAGTCAACTACAGGGATATTTAGGCTACACCTTC. As protein: CASSQLQGYLGYTF.

V and J are TRBV6-6 and TRBJ1-5; TRBD1 matches 7 bases. The CDR3 is made up of 15 amino acids. Germline V gene data show CDR1 as MNHNY and CDR2 as SVGAGI (reference sequence). The trim removed 5 bases at V and 3 bases at J, leaving 7 bases unmatched. The CDR3 loop is CASSIQGSINQPQHF. DNA of the CDR3: TGTGCCAGCAGTATACAGGGGAGTATCAATCAGCCCCAGCATTTT.

V and J are TRBV29-1 and TRBJ2-5; D unresolved. The J call may be faulty, since TRBJ2-7 better matches the DNA end. This CDR3 spans 13 amino acids. Germline CDR1 reads SQVTM; CDR2 reads ANQGSEA. Here the CDR3 reads CSVGGPNTYEQYF. In nucleotides, the CDR3 is TGCAGCGTTGGAGGTCCAAACACCTACGAGCAGTACTTC.

The V gene is TRBV10-1, the J gene TRBJ2-2; unclear D gene. The V and J ends lost 1 base and 0 bases respectively, with 6 bases between them. CDR1 and CDR2 (germline): WNHNN, SYGVQD (reference sequence). The CDR3 loop spans 15 amino acids. Here the CDR3 DNA reads TGCGCCAGCAGTGAGTTGCAGGCGAACACCGGGGAGCTGTTTTTT. Its translation: CASSELQANTGELFF.

The gene calls are TRBV6-1 and TRBJ1-1, with D unresolved. CDR1 MNHNS and CDR2 SASEGT come from the germline V gene. Trimming took 2 bases from V and 7 from J, leaving 5 bases between them. The CDR3 loop spans 11 amino acids. The CDR3 spells CASSEHGEAFF. The CDR3 nucleotides are TGTGCCAGCAGTGAACACGGTGAAGCTTTCTTT.

The chain joins TRBV6-5 to TRBJ1-1, with D perhaps TRBD1 (5 bases). Germline CDR1 is MNHEY and CDR2 is SVGAGI. The CDR3 length is 16 residues. Trimming shortened V by 2 bases and J by 6 bases, and 19 bases separated the two germline ends. This CDR3 reads CASSYRTGVRGPEAFF. CDR3 bases: TGTGCCAGCAGTTACCGGACGGGGGTACGTGGCCCTGAAGCTTTCTTT.

The rearrangement uses TRBV4-3 and TRBJ1-3, with TRBD1 identical over 8 bases. V lost 3 bases and J lost 0; bases outside the gene matches: 7. This CDR3 has 17 residues. Per germline, CDR1 LGHNA and CDR2 YSLEER. The CDR3 DNA is TGCGCCAGCAGCCATTCAGGGACAGGCGCCTCTGGAAACACCATATATTTT. It translates to CASSHSGTGASGNTIYF.

V is TRBV5-6 and J is TRBJ1-5; 7 bases match TRBD1. Per germline, CDR1 SGHDT and CDR2 YYEEEE. The junction had 5 bases not matched to a gene; V was cut back by 3 bases and J by 5 bases. The CDR3 extends over 14 amino acids. As DNA, the CDR3 is TGTGCCAGCAGCTCGACAGGGCGGGATCAGCCCCAGCATTTT. Its protein is CASSSTGRDQPQHF.